This T cell receptor beta chain emerged from a study of T cells in Graves' hyperthyroidism and ophthalmopathy. Germline V gene sequence: CDR1 SEHNR, CDR2 FQNEAQ (reference sequence). There are 15 residues in the CDR3. V gave up 1 base and J gave up 2 bases, with 12 bases separating them. TCR beta CDR3 regions were amplified from RNA. The TCR CDR3 first-round RT-PCR relied on the HTBI primer set. TCRdb reanalysed the multiplex PCR reads using MiXCR and keeps one entry per CDR3 protein. The sample lists around 500,000 distinct CDR3 sequences, around 15% occurring once. This clonotype was recorded many times.

The receptor was isolated from a woman in her twenties or thirties with Graves' ophthalmopathy. The chain carries TRBV7-9 and TRBJ2-7; D may be TRBD1 (5 bases). The sequenced sample was blood. The CDR3 bases are TGTGCCAGCAGCTTAGGGGCAGGGATCCCCTACGAGCAGTACTTC. This encodes CASSLGAGIPYEQYF.